This T cell receptor (beta chain) was captured in a study of T cell clonality in common variable immunodeficiency. The CDR3 contains 14 residues. CDR1 and CDR2 (germline): WSHSY, SAAADI. The V and J ends lost 7 bases and 4 bases, in that order; junction bases with no gene match: 4. Profiled with immunoSEQ multiplex PCR; TCRdb holds only in-frame clones, not every one. This sample comprises roughly 34,000 clones, none seen once only. Study-wide points: Fewer deletions and N-nucleotide insertions were reportedly seen in common variable immunodeficiency TCR beta sequences.

Caucasian heritage predominated among both patients and controls. Blood samples were heparinized, about 4.5 to 8 ml per donor. On this clone itself: Its cognate antigen is unknown. The read falls 3 residues short of the CDR3 end, and the missing part is taken from the germline J gene.

This sequence joins TRBV10-2 and TRBJ2-5, with 12 bases identical to TRBD1. This sequence originates from a human donor with common variable immunodeficiency. Material for sequencing was peripheral blood mononuclear cells. The CDR3 is CASTGTGGPETQYF. The CDR3 bases that were read are TGCGCCAGCACCGGGACAGGGGGCCCAGAGACC.